This T cell receptor beta chain was recorded in a study of neoadjuvant anti-PD-1 for oral cavity cancer (dated by TCRdb to about 2021). Study-wide context: Before curative-intent surgical resection, most patients were given three to four biweekly doses of nivolumab at 3 mg/kg. For patients who did not progress, a fourth nivolumab dose was given around day 43, followed by definitive surgical resection on days 50-56. Patients with complete response, partial response or stable disease by RECIST 1.1 were defined as responders, whereas patients with progression were defined as non-responders. An approximately 33% response rate was observed in the parent correlative cohort, in which more than 9 patients were included.

Overall study results and their limits: After neoadjuvant nivolumab, significantly higher T cell clonality (Gini index) was found within PBMCs in non-responders than in responders. Only a few patients per response group were included in the TCR analyses, and larger cohorts for validation were called for by the authors. A higher pretreatment blood Treg/Th17 ratio correlated with both higher pretreatment blood TCRbeta clonality and lower post-treatment tumor TCRbeta clonality.

Worth noting for this clone: Its antigen is not yet known. No base-level quality is on record; no much larger clone is a single base apart.

For deep sequencing, PBMC libraries mostly used approximately 0.45 ug of input genomic DNA, with six replicates for each sample. Following the manufacturer's instructions, the team built TCRbeta libraries using the immunoSEQ hsTCRbeta kit. Sequencing of the completed libraries took place using an Illumina NovaSeq 6000 S4 flow cell after they had been pooled to approximately 3.3 nM. As for the authors' bioinformatics: The immunoSEQ Analyzer was used for raw data preprocessing and quality control. The analysis was restricted to productive rearrangements, with each unique CDR3 amino acid sequence defining a clonotype. Repertoire clonality was estimated as the Gini-Simpson index, which was computed with the R package tcR. Student's t test was used to compare Gini indices, and Pearson correlation was used to assess associations with tumor size change. This is the immuneACCESS table as TCRdb keeps it, with only in-frame sequences that have V and J called. A part of the clones is gone; compared with another copy, unresolved V genes explain less than half, and the rest is unexplained. That table furnishes V, J and clone size, whereas the DNA furnished D and trimming. The table for this sample lists 84,000 or so clones; roughly 80% of them were counted only once. The top ten constitute over 2.5% of the sample.

The time point label of this sample denotes: before neoadjuvant nivolumab. None of the patients had received prior systemic or radiation treatment, and all were newly diagnosed with stage II-IVA oral cavity squamous cell carcinoma. The cohort was made up of patients with locally advanced, HPV-negative oral cavity squamous cell carcinoma. No culture maintenance or expansion was done, as the peripheral blood mononuclear cells went straight to analysis. Samples came from a longitudinal correlative study of a single-arm phase II trial of neoadjuvant nivolumab in oral cavity squamous cell carcinoma. Subject-matched pre- and post-treatment PBMCs and tumors from three responders and three non-responders underwent genomic DNA-based TCRbeta sequencing. Peripheral blood mononuclear cells were collected before nivolumab treatment and were collected again after treatment, at the time of surgery. The Maxwell RSC DNA from Cells kit was used to isolate genomic DNA from PBMCs.

Trimming takes 2 bases off V and 0 bases off J; junction bases not matched to a gene: 3. The germline V gene sets CDR1 to KGHSH and CDR2 to LQKENI. From the cysteine up to the phenylalanine, the CDR3 has a length of 15 residues. CDR3 DNA is the only sequence kept; it has 45 bases, read in frame from the first base. The clonotype was recovered from a person between 40 and 80 years old with oral cavity squamous cell carcinoma. The material sequenced was PBMCs, taken before nivolumab (anti-PD-1) treatment. The V and J segments used are TRBV18 and TRBJ1-1; 7 middle bases align to TRBD1. The CDR3 protein sequence reads: CASSPWDSLNTEAFF. The base sequence is TGTGCCAGCTCACCATGGGACAGCCTGAACACTGAAGCTTTCTTT.